This record covers a single T cell receptor beta chain. Its antigen remains undetermined. No base quality information exists; no much larger clone differs at one position. The data belong to a study of siplizumab effects on memory and regulatory T cells (dated by TCRdb to between 2018 and 2020). About the investigation overall: The study examined how the anti-CD2 antibody siplizumab affects alloreactive T-cell subsets in allogeneic mixed lymphocyte reactions built from human PBMCs.

Library creation used the immunoSEQ multiplex PCR assay. Roughly 10^5 TCR templates per sample were assayed on the deep sequencing platform. Genomic DNA extracted from sorted T cells was used for TCRbeta CDR3 sequencing. The study's own analysis went as follows. The R programming language was used for clonal analysis of TCRbeta CDR3 data. Alloreactive CD4+ and CD8+ clones were defined by comparing unstimulated samples with post-reaction CFSE-low samples. Regulatory or non-regulatory origin of alloreactive CD4+ clones was assigned by matching sequences to the sorted unstimulated Treg and non-Treg repertoires. Here the immuneACCESS table is served through TCRdb, limited to in-frame sequences with V and J called. Missing clones are a known gap in these copies; in checked studies unresolved V genes cover under half, and the rest lacks a known reason. V and J calls and clone size are those listed in that table; D and trimming were worked out from the DNA. This sample lists around 87,000 clones; 75% to 90% were detected once. 15% of the sample belongs to the ten largest clones.

General findings and caveats noted by the study authors: Because sequences at frequencies below about 10^-5 were poorly captured, only a minor fraction of alloreactive clones could be mapped back to unstimulated subsets. The cumulative frequency of alloreactive sequences traceable to unstimulated CD4+ memory T cells was significantly reduced by siplizumab. About 80-97% of proliferating CD4+ or CD8+ clones could not be given a naive or memory phenotype. Of the alloreactive CD4+ clones that could be mapped, the Treg-derived share averaged about 67% with siplizumab compared with 26.9% in control reactions. Unstimulated naive T cells appeared more diverse than memory T cells, and naive cells seemed to contribute substantially to the alloresponse. Whether proliferating Tregs from siplizumab cultures were suppressive was not functionally confirmed.

Sorted unstimulated T cells, along with proliferating T cells recovered from mixed lymphocyte reactions, underwent TCRbeta CDR3 sequencing. Fresh whole blood from around 11 HLA-typed healthy donors was used to isolate PBMCs. Looking up the germline V gene yields CDR1 SNHLY and CDR2 FYNNEI. The CDR3 numbers 11 residues from cysteine through phenylalanine. Only the CDR3 region is kept as DNA, spanning 33 bases read in frame from base 1. Relative to germline, V is 8 bases shorter and J is 5 bases shorter, with 9 bases between their ends. This sequence originates from a human donor in good health. Sample: CD4+ T cells sorted from blood. The chain employs TRBV2 and TRBJ2-5; the D gene cannot be named for sure. The bases read TGTGCCAGCTCGCCCGCGGAGACCCAGTACTTC. Translated, it gives CASSPAETQYF.